Below are 29 T cell receptor beta chains sequenced from a single sample in a study of T cells in Graves' hyperthyroidism and ophthalmopathy. There were TCR beta CDR3 regions amplified from RNA transcripts. A first-round RT-PCR of the TCR CDR3 used the HTBI primer set. One entry per CDR3 protein results from TCRdb running MiXCR on the multiplex PCR reads. There are around 380,000 distinct CDR3 sequences in the sample; about 14% occur only once, and less than 25% lies in the top ten. The source material was blood. These receptors were collected from a man under 40 with Graves' hyperthyroidism that later progressed to Graves' ophthalmopathy.

This chain joins TRBV20-1 and TRBJ1-1; no clear D gene. Germline values: CDR1 DFQATT, CDR2 SNEGSKA (reference sequence). Between the trimmed V and J ends, which lost 0 bases and 1 base, there was a span of 15 bases. The CDR3 sequence is 16 residues long. CDR3 DNA sequence: TGCAGTGCTAGAGATTTTCTCAGACATTCGAACACTGAAGCTTTCTTT. This encodes CSARDFLRHSNTEAFF.

The chain combines TRBV20-1 with TRBJ1-6, with 11 nucleotides matching TRBD1. J lost 7 bases, V lost 1 base, and 9 bases had no gene match. Germline values: CDR1 DFQATT, CDR2 SNEGSKA (reference sequence). CDR3 length: 17 amino acids. DNA for the CDR3: TGCAGTGCTAGAGCGACAAAACGGACAGGGGGCAATTCACCCCTCCACTTT. Its protein is CSARATKRTGGNSPLHF.

In its sample, this clonotype was seen many times. The chain joins TRBV3-1 to TRBJ2-3, with TRBD2 as a possible D gene (6 bases). Looked up from germline, CDR1 is LGHDT and CDR2 is YNNKEL (reference sequence). Trimming pared 1 base from V and 3 bases from J, leaving 11 bases between. This CDR3 region has 15 residues. The CDR3 loop is CASSQAGVRTDTQYF. CDR3 nucleotide sequence: TGTGCCAGCAGCCAAGCGGGGGTGAGGACAGATACGCAGTATTTT.

There are many counts of this clonotype. The rearrangement links TRBV20-1 to TRBJ2-7; TRBD2 matches at 7 bases. J was trimmed by 4 bases and V by 3 bases; bases with no gene match: 6. CDR3 length equals 13 residues. Germline values: CDR1 DFQATT, CDR2 SNEGSKA (reference sequence). Here the CDR3 DNA reads TGCAGTGCTAGGGACGGGGGGAATTACGAGCAGTACTTC. It specifies CSARDGGNYEQYF.

The chain combines TRBV11-3 with TRBJ1-6, with TRBD1 identical over 9 bases. Unmatched junction bases numbered 3, after V lost 3 bases and J lost 9 bases. CDR3 length: 14 amino acids. CDR1 SGHNT and CDR2 YENEEA come from the germline V gene. CDR3 in DNA: TGTGCCAGCAGCTTTACAGGGGGCCTTTCACCCCTCCACTTT. It codes for CASSFTGGLSPLHF. The complete variable domain, with remaining parts taken from reference TRBV11-3 and TRBJ1-6, reads EAGVVQSPRYKIIEKKQPVAFWCNPISGHNTLYWYLQNLGQGPELLIRYENEEAVDDSQLPKDRFSAERLKGVDSTLKIQPAELGDSAVYLCASSFTGGLSPLHFGNGTRLTVT.

The chain recombines TRBV6-5 with TRBJ2-5; 8 bases map to TRBD1. This CDR3 has 17 amino acids. V was pared by 1 base and J by 1 base, with 8 bases of the junction left unmatched. CDR1 is MNHEY, CDR2 SVGAGI, per germline. CDR3 sequence reads: CASSYFGQGGSQETQYF. DNA for the CDR3: TGTGCCAGCAGTTACTTTGGACAGGGAGGATCCCAAGAGACCCAGTACTTC.

This clonotype was seen a handful of times. J is TRBJ1-1 and V is TRBV12-3 or TRBV12-4; no firm D call. V was pared by 0 bases and J by 11 bases, with 4 bases between. The CDR3 totals 10 residues. The CDR3 DNA sequence: TGTGCCAGCAGTTTAGCGCACGCTTTCTTT. Encoded protein: CASSLAHAFF.

This clonotype was detected only a few times. Given a much more abundant clone one base away, this may be a read error. This chain uses TRBV7-2 with TRBJ1-3, with TRBD1 matching 12 bases. The ends lost 4 bases at V and 4 bases at J; junction bases unmatched: 2. There are 15 residues in the CDR3. CDR1 and CDR2 from the germline V gene are SGHTA and FQGNSA. The CDR3 DNA reads TGTGCCAGCAGCTCCGGGACAGGGGGCGGAAACACCATATATTTT. Translating it yields CASSSGTGGGNTIYF.

This clonotype was counted ten times or more. This chain uses TRBV6-1 with TRBJ2-5, with D perhaps matching TRBD2 (5 bases). The V end lost 8 bases, the J end lost 0 bases, and 10 bases lay between the germline ends. The CDR3 is 13 amino acids. CDR1 and CDR2 from the germline V gene are MNHNS and SASEGT. The CDR3 loop reads CASLSGNQETQYF. The DNA for the CDR3 is TGTGCCAGCCTCTCCGGGAACCAAGAGACCCAGTACTTC.

This clonotype was seen many times. The J gene is TRBJ2-7, the V gene TRBV12-3 or TRBV12-4, with TRBD1 identical over 7 bases. CDR3 length equals 13 residues. Trimming removed 5 bases from V and 6 bases from J; junction bases left unmatched: 7. CDR3 amino acids: CASSPTGVAEQYF. The CDR3 nucleotides are TGTGCCAGCAGTCCCACAGGGGTGGCCGAGCAGTACTTC.

This clonotype was detected ten times or more. The V and J genes are TRBV5-1 and TRBJ2-7; D is unclear. Germline V gives CDR1 SGHRS, CDR2 YFSETQ. The V end was cut by 0 bases, the J end by 5 bases, with 15 bases between. This CDR3 spans 15 amino acids. This CDR3 is CASSLAHEVRHEQYF. The CDR3 nucleotides are TGCGCCAGCAGCTTGGCCCATGAGGTCCGTCACGAGCAGTACTTC.

In its sample, this clonotype was seen many times. The V and J genes are TRBV6-5 and TRBJ1-5; TRBD1 might be the D (5 bases). V dropped 0 bases and J dropped 3 bases, with 9 bases sitting between them. The germline gives CDR1 MNHEY, CDR2 SVGAGI. The CDR3 has 15 residues. CDR3 protein: CASSYSGAVNQPQHF. The DNA of the CDR3 is TGTGCCAGCAGTTACTCAGGGGCGGTCAATCAGCCCCAGCATTTT.

In its sample, this clonotype was seen many times. The chain joins TRBV13 to TRBJ2-1; the match to TRBD2 covers 11 bases. CDR1 and CDR2 from the germline V gene are PRHDT and FYEKMQ (reference sequence). The CDR3 extends over 15 amino acids. J gave up 7 bases and V 3 bases, and 5 bases lay outside the gene matches. The CDR3: CASSFSGGAANEQFF. The CDR3 DNA sequence: TGTGCCAGCAGCTTTAGCGGGGGGGCCGCGAATGAGCAGTTCTTC.

At least ten counts were recorded for this clonotype. The CDR3 DNA reads as TGTGCCAGCATCGGACCGAGGACCTATGGCTACACCTTC. Its protein product is CASIGPRTYGYTF. The chain recombines TRBV12-3 or TRBV12-4 with TRBJ1-2; unclear D gene. The ends were cut back, 7 bases at V and 4 bases at J, with 13 bases in the middle. The CDR3 is made up of 13 amino acids.

The V call is TRBV5-1, the J call TRBJ2-3; 10 bases match TRBD2. After removal of 1 base from V and 1 base from J, the junction contained 9 bases not matched to a gene. The length of the CDR3 is 18 residues. CDR1 and CDR2 (germline): SGHRS, YFSETQ. This CDR3 reads CASSLFASGGTGTDTQYF. In nucleotides, the CDR3 is TGCGCCAGCAGCTTGTTTGCTAGCGGGGGTACGGGCACAGATACGCAGTATTTT.

In its sample, this clonotype was seen many times. The V gene is TRBV30, the J gene TRBJ2-7, with D possibly being TRBD1 or TRBD2 (5 bases each). Trimming removed 0 bases at V and 2 bases at J, with 11 bases between. The CDR3 sequence is 14 residues long. The germline V gene has CDR1 GTSNPN and CDR2 SVGIG (reference sequence). The CDR3 loop reads CAWSVGTGTYEQYF. The DNA of the CDR3 is TGTGCCTGGAGTGTAGGGACCGGTACCTACGAGCAGTACTTC. The full variable domain, completed using reference TRBV30 and TRBJ2-7, is SQTIHQWPATLVQPVGSPLSLECTVEGTSNPNLYWYRQAAGRGLQLLFYSVGIGQISSEVPQNLSASRPQDRQFILSSKKLLLSDSGFYLCAWSVGTGTYEQYFGPGTRLTVT.

The CDR3 loop is CASSEPTGDEHPLVYNEQFF. CDR3 in DNA: TGCGCCAGCAGTGAGCCTACAGGGGACGAGCACCCCCTCGTCTACAATGAGCAGTTCTTC. The chain uses TRBV10-2 and TRBJ2-1, with 7 nucleotides matching TRBD1. J gave up 3 bases and V 2 bases, and 19 bases lay outside the gene matches. This CDR3 comprises 20 residues. CDR1 and CDR2 (germline): WSHSY, SAAADI.

This clonotype has just a few counts. This chain connects TRBV7-9 to TRBJ2-5; D might be TRBD2 (6 bases). The CDR3 length is 18 residues. V was cut by 2 bases and J by 5 bases, with 24 bases left in between. Germline V lookup: CDR1 SEHNR, CDR2 FQNEAQ (reference sequence). The CDR3 here is CASSLRRVKNHHAETQYF. Written as DNA, the CDR3 is TGTGCCAGCAGCTTACGGAGGGTCAAAAACCACCACGCGGAGACCCAGTACTTC.

This clonotype was observed at least ten times. The rearrangement uses TRBV5-1 and TRBJ2-7; tentatively, D is TRBD1 or TRBD2 (5 bases each). The CDR3 has 16 amino acids. The V end was cut by 5 bases, the J end by 4 bases, with 22 bases between. Germline lookup yields CDR1 SGHRS and CDR2 YFSETQ. CDR3 DNA sequence: TGCGCCAGCAGACTTGGGACGGCAGGCTTGGGATACGAGCAGTACTTC. Translated, it gives CASRLGTAGLGYEQYF.

Comment on this clonotype: A much bigger clone sits one base away, suggesting this may be a read error. This chain connects TRBV11-2 to TRBJ2-7, with D unresolved. The CDR3 has 13 residues. Germline CDR1 and CDR2: SGHAT and FQNNGV. The CDR3 is CASSRTETVEQCF. Written as DNA, the CDR3 is TGTGCCAGCAGCCGCACGGAGACCGTCGAGCAGTGCTTC.

On this clonotype: This may be a read error, as it is one base from a much larger clone. The chain uses TRBV7-2 and TRBJ1-1; possible D gene TRBD1, 5 bases. This CDR3 contains 13 residues. The germline CDR1 and CDR2 sequences are SGHTA and FQGNSA. The CDR3 is CASRRDGNTEALF. CDR3 nucleotides: TGTGCCAGCAGACGGGACGGGAACACTGAAGCTCTCTTT.

This clonotype was counted between two and nine times. J is TRBJ2-7 and V is TRBV9, with TRBD1 identical over 10 bases. CDR1 and CDR2 (germline): SGDLS, YYNGEE. This CDR3 contains 15 residues. The ends lost 0 bases at V and 3 bases at J; junction bases unmatched: 3. The CDR3 loop is CASSVGGTGDYEQYF. CDR3 DNA: TGTGCCAGCAGCGTAGGGGGGACAGGGGACTACGAGCAGTACTTC.

The chain joins TRBV20-1 to TRBJ2-3; 7 bases map to TRBD2. The V gene end was trimmed by 3 bases and the J gene end by 2 bases; junction bases not matched to a gene: 14. Germline loops: CDR1 DFQATT, CDR2 SNEGSKA (reference sequence). CDR3 length: 17 amino acids. CDR3 nucleotide sequence: TGCAGTGCTAGTTTGCGGGGATGGGCGGGGGACACAGATACGCAGTATTTT. Amino acid sequence: CSASLRGWAGDTDTQYF.

The V gene is TRBV4-1, the J gene TRBJ2-1, with D maybe TRBD2 (5 bases). Germline loops: CDR1 MGHRA, CDR2 YSYEKL. This CDR3 is built from 13 residues. Trimming pared 7 bases from V and 8 bases from J, leaving 15 bases between. CDR3 in DNA: TGCGCCAGCAACGGGGAAATCCCCCATGAGCAGTTCTTC. Its translation is CASNGEIPHEQFF.

This clonotype was found many times. In nucleotides, the CDR3 is TGTGCCAGCGCAAGGGGGAGCAATCAGCCCCAGCATTTT. As protein: CASARGSNQPQHF. V usage is TRBV18 and J usage is TRBJ1-5, with D possibly TRBD1 on 6 matching bases. V was trimmed by 8 bases and J by 1 base, leaving 9 bases between them. The germline V gene encodes CDR1 KGHSH and CDR2 LQKENI. The CDR3 covers 13 residues.

This clonotype was seen repeatedly, ten times or more. The chain is built from TRBV11-2 and TRBJ2-5, with 8 bases lining up with TRBD1. The CDR3 covers 14 residues. Germline CDR1 reads SGHAT; CDR2 reads FQNNGV. Trimming removed 7 bases from V and 5 bases from J; junction bases left unmatched: 9. The CDR3 here is CASTFRGQMETQYF. CDR3 coding DNA: TGTGCCAGCACGTTCAGGGGGCAGATGGAGACCCAGTACTTC.

V gene TRBV19 combines with J gene TRBJ1-2; D gene uncertain. The CDR3 has 12 residues. With 3 bases removed from V and 3 bases from J, the gap between germline ends came to 5 bases. The germline V gene has CDR1 LNHDA and CDR2 SQIVND (reference sequence). CDR3 protein: CASSMRDYGYTF. CDR3 DNA sequence: TGTGCCAGTAGTATGCGTGACTATGGCTACACCTTC.

This clonotype has ten or more counts. The V call is TRBV12-5, the J call TRBJ2-7, with D perhaps assigned TRBD1 or TRBD2 (5 bases each). Germline CDR1 and CDR2: LGHNT and FRNRAP. The CDR3 runs to 14 residues. The V end lost 2 bases, the J end lost 3 bases, and 11 bases lay between the germline ends. CDR3 sequence reads: CASGLRGVRYEQYF. The CDR3 coding sequence is TGTGCTAGTGGTTTGAGGGGAGTTCGCTACGAGCAGTACTTC.

The table lists this clonotype with many counts. The chain is built from TRBV9 and TRBJ1-5; maybe TRBD1 (6 bases). Germline V gene lookup returns CDR1 SGDLS and CDR2 YYNGEE. Trimming removed 0 bases at V and 2 bases at J, with 9 bases between. This CDR3 is 15 amino acids long. For the CDR3, the DNA is TGTGCCAGCAGCGTAGCGGCAGGGGGCAATCAGCCCCAGCATTTT. Translating it yields CASSVAAGGNQPQHF.